The clone carrying this T cell receptor (beta chain) has at least ten counts. Trimming removed 5 bases from V and 3 bases from J, with 11 bases in between. CDR1 and CDR2 from the germline V gene are SGHRS and YFSETQ. There are 14 residues in the CDR3. Production of TCR cDNA was by 5'RACE template switching, which also added a universal primer site and UMIs. TCRdb reprocessed the 5' RACE reads with MiXCR, giving one entry per CDR3 protein. The sample consists of about 320,000 distinct CDR3 sequences, roughly 4.3% of them appearing once. These data come from a study of T cells after yellow fever vaccination.

The sample in question was PBMCs, obtained 15 days after the yellow fever booster vaccination. The source of this sequence is a young man who received the YFV17D yellow fever vaccine. The rearrangement links TRBV5-1 to TRBJ2-2; tentative D call: TRBD1 (7 bases). The CDR3 DNA reads TGCGCCAGCAGGGAGGGGGCCGACACCGGGGAGCTGTTTTTT. Its protein is CASREGADTGELFF.